These 9 T cell receptor beta chains were sequenced from one sample in a study of T cell repertoires in cytomegalovirus infection. One entry per CDR3 protein, called by TCRdb with MiXCR from the reads. The repertoire holds about 530,000 distinct CDR3 sequences, with about 25% as singletons. The sequencing input was PBMCs. Source of these receptors: a human donor in good health (CMV status not recorded). Some clones in this sample may be carry-over from other donors' samples.

DNA of the CDR3: TGTGCCAGCAGTGGGCCCCAACGGGAGCAGTACTTC. Protein product: CASSGPQREQYF. The chain couples TRBV25-1 to TRBJ2-7; the D is unclear. From germline, CDR1 is MGHDK and CDR2 SYGVNS. CDR3 length equals 12 residues. The germline V and J ends were trimmed by 4 bases and 7 bases, with 11 bases remaining between them.

This clonotype appeared a few times. The chain joins TRBV27 to TRBJ2-1; D perhaps matches TRBD2 (5 bases). This CDR3 is 14 amino acids long. From germline, CDR1 is MNHEY and CDR2 SMNVEV (reference sequence). Trimming removed 6 bases from V and 1 base from J, with 10 bases in between. The CDR3 region has the DNA TGTGCCAGCAGGAGGCTAGCTTCCTACAATGAGCAGTTCTTC. Amino acids: CASRRLASYNEQFF.

A few counts support this clonotype. This chain connects TRBV7-2 to TRBJ1-1; TRBD1 might be the D (6 bases). The CDR3 has 16 residues. Germline lookup yields CDR1 SGHTA and CDR2 FQGNSA. V was trimmed by 1 base and J by 2 bases, leaving 14 bases between them. This CDR3 is CASSLDGQYHNTEAFF. The CDR3 nucleotides read TGTGCCAGCAGCTTAGATGGACAGTACCATAACACTGAAGCTTTCTTT.

This rearrangement joins TRBV6-2 or TRBV6-3 to TRBJ1-2; tentatively, D is TRBD1 (6 bases). There are 16 residues in the CDR3. The germline gives CDR1 MNHEY, CDR2 SVGEGT. V was trimmed by 1 base and J by 2 bases, leaving 14 bases between them. CDR3 amino acids: CASSYLDSLPNYGYTF. The DNA for the CDR3 is TGTGCCAGCAGTTACTTGGACAGCCTACCCAACTATGGCTACACCTTC.

This clonotype was picked up a small number of times. CDR3 coding DNA: TGTGCCAGCAGACCCCCGGGACAGGGGTCCACTGAAGCTTTCTTT. Amino acid sequence: CASRPPGQGSTEAFF. The gene calls are TRBV28 and TRBJ1-1; 10 bases are shared with TRBD1. In germline, CDR1 is MDHEN, CDR2 SYDVKM. Losses at the gene ends were 6 bases for V and 4 bases for J; bases not matched to a gene: 8. The CDR3 runs to 15 residues.

The genes are TRBV7-6 and TRBJ2-3; D not resolved. Germline assignment: CDR1 SGHVS and CDR2 FNYEAQ. The CDR3 runs to 15 residues. V lost 1 base and J lost 2, with 10 bases in between. CDR3 DNA sequence: TGTGCCAGCAGCTTAGGGGCCGCGATCACAGATACGCAGTATTTT. Translated, it gives CASSLGAAITDTQYF.

This clonotype turned up a few times. V gene TRBV28 combines with J gene TRBJ1-1; no clear D. The CDR3 has 13 residues. Germline loops: CDR1 MDHEN, CDR2 SYDVKM. Trimming pared 5 bases from V and 1 base from J, leaving 8 bases between. CDR3 region: CASSDTGNTEAFF. DNA for the CDR3: TGTGCCAGCAGTGATACCGGGAACACTGAAGCTTTCTTT.

The V and J genes are TRBV7-9 and TRBJ1-2; D uncertain. This CDR3 has 12 residues. V dropped 7 bases and J dropped 4 bases, with 10 bases sitting between them. The V gene's germline CDR1 is SEHNR and CDR2 FQNEAQ (reference sequence). The CDR3 region is CASTRTGYGYTF. The DNA for the CDR3 is TGTGCCAGCACCCGGACGGGCTATGGCTACACCTTC.

This clonotype showed up just a few times. The V and J genes are TRBV6-5 and TRBJ2-5, with 8 positions matching TRBD2. Unmatched junction bases numbered 3, after V lost 2 bases and J lost 7 bases. The CDR3 is 13 amino acids. The germline V gene has CDR1 MNHEY and CDR2 SVGAGI. This chain's CDR3 is CASSYGTSGTQYF. The CDR3 nucleotides read TGTGCCAGCAGTTACGGGACTAGTGGGACCCAGTACTTC.